These T cell receptor beta chains were read from a single sample in a study of T cell repertoires in cytomegalovirus infection. MiXCR was run by TCRdb on the reads, yielding one entry per CDR3 protein. The sample lists 650,000 to 900,000 distinct CDR3 sequences, roughly 33% occurring once. The antigens for these receptors are not known. This specimen consisted of cultured CD8+ T cells from PBMCs, obtained from culture after CMV antigen stimulation. The receptors were gathered from a human donor in good health (CMV status not recorded). Some clones in this sample may be carry-over from other donors' samples. CDR3s leave out the opening cysteine and the closing phenylalanine or tryptophan.

V	J	CDR3
TRBV7-8	TRBJ2-1	ASGGGDISSYNEQF
TRBV27	TRBJ1-5	ASSLYPDSSNQPQH
TRBV7-9	TRBJ1-1	ASGSSGPIAAF
TRBV10-2	TRBJ1-2	ASTGDRGIYGYT
TRBV6-2/TRBV6-3	TRBJ1-1	ASSYLGREAF
TRBV27	TRBJ2-3	ASYGADTQY
TRBV6-1	TRBJ1-2	ASLSRGLYGYT
TRBV28	TRBJ2-3	ASFQTGTTDTQY
TRBV7-7	TRBJ2-7	ASSPGESGAYEQY
TRBV7-2	TRBJ1-6	ASSPNWDLLSSYNSPLH
TRBV5-6	TRBJ1-1	ASRLWGSNTEAF
TRBV12-3/TRBV12-4	TRBJ2-3	ASSSLRDGFDTQY
TRBV28	TRBJ1-1	ASSWGSSGRGTEAF
TRBV12-3/TRBV12-4	TRBJ1-5	ASSLGAASREPQH
TRBV12-3/TRBV12-4	TRBJ1-3	ASRTGPYSGNTIY
TRBV12-3/TRBV12-4	TRBJ2-1	ASRGQSYEQF
TRBV27	TRBJ2-6	ASSTILAGGLSGANVLT
TRBV7-2	TRBJ2-7	ASSLALGLDYSLPYEQY
TRBV27	TRBJ1-1	ASGLQSNTEAF
TRBV28	TRBJ1-5	ASSLRPRVSNQPQH
TRBV20-1	TRBJ1-1	SAPLAF
TRBV19	TRBJ2-1	AAGTGDNEQF
TRBV7-9	TRBJ2-5	ASRPTGGRETQY
TRBV4-1	TRBJ2-1	ASSQDRVYRPEQF
TRBV27	TRBJ2-7	ASSLAGQAFYEQY
TRBV28	TRBJ2-2	ASSFPSLGVAGELF
TRBV7-8	TRBJ2-1	ASSPPWSSYNEQF
TRBV15	TRBJ1-4	ATSSGQGGEKLF
TRBV19	TRBJ1-1	ASSIGNGANTEAF
TRBV6-6	TRBJ2-2	ASSYSYGRANTGELF
TRBV7-6	TRBJ1-6	ASSRPGTNSPLH
TRBV29-1	TRBJ2-1	SVEEDRPTYNEQF
TRBV6-5	TRBJ2-5	ANSYEGVVETQY
TRBV24-1	TRBJ2-5	ATSALRVLETQY
TRBV7-6	TRBJ2-5	ASSLREGAVQETQY
TRBV7-8	TRBJ1-1	ASWMDSAEAF
TRBV7-9	TRBJ1-1	ASSPMGVLEAF
TRBV7-2	TRBJ2-7	ASSLQGDRVTYEQY
TRBV6-5	TRBJ2-3	ASSYSSVSTQY
TRBV27	TRBJ1-6	ASSPGRANSPLH
TRBV6-1	TRBJ2-1	ASGYSGWQF
TRBV4-3	TRBJ2-1	ASSQGLAGDPYNEQF
TRBV29-1	TRBJ1-1	SATLGKTEAF
TRBV6-1	TRBJ1-1	ASSPPGQEAEAF
TRBV2	TRBJ2-3	ASSEGTPSDTQY
TRBV7-2	TRBJ1-1	ASSSRDRGFLNTEAF
TRBV7-8	TRBJ1-3	AKLGTAGNTIY
TRBV7-6	TRBJ2-1	ASSLAVGEGRHEQF
TRBV7-3	TRBJ2-2	ASSSGLAYPGELF
TRBV7-6	TRBJ1-6	ASSLERDGNSPLH
TRBV28	TRBJ1-5	ASSPGLRTAWDLGEPQH
TRBV5-6	TRBJ1-2	ASSFARDANYGYT
TRBV12-3/TRBV12-4	TRBJ2-5	ASGSQQGEETQY
TRBV24-1	TRBJ2-7	ATSEGDRKY